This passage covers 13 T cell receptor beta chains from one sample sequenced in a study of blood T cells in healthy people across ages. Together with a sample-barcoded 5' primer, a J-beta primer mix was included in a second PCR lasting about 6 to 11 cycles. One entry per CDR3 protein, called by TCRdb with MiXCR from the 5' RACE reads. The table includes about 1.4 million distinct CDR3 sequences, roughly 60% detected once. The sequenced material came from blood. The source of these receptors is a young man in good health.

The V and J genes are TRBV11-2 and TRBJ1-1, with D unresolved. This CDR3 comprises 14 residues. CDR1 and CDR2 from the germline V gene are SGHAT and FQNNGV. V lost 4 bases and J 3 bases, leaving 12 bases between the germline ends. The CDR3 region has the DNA TGTGCCAGCAGCTCACCGGACGGTTACACTGAAGCTTTCTTT. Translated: CASSSPDGYTEAFF.

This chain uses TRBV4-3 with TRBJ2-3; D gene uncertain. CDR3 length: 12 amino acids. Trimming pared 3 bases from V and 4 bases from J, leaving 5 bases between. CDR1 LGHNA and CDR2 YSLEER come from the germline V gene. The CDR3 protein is CASSQPPDTQYF. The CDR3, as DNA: TGCGCCAGCAGCCAGCCCCCAGATACGCAGTATTTT.

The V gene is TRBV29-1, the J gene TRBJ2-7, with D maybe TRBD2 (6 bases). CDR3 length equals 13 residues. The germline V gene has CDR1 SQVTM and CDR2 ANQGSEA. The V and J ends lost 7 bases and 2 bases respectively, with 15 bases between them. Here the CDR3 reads CSASSAITYEQYF. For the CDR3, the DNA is TGCAGCGCCTCTAGCGCAATTACCTACGAGCAGTACTTC.

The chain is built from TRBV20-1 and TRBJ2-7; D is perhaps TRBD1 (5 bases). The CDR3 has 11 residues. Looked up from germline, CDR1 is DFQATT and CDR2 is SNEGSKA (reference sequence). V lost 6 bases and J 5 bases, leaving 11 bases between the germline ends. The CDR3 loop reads CSAQSRDEQYF. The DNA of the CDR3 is TGCAGTGCCCAGTCCAGGGACGAGCAGTACTTC.

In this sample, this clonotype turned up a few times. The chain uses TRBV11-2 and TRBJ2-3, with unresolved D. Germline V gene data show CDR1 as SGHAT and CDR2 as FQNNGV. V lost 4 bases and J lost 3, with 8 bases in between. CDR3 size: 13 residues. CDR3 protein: CASSSDLTDTQYF. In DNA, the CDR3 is TGTGCCAGCAGCTCCGACTTGACAGATACGCAGTATTTT.

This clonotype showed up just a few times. In DNA form, the CDR3 reads TGTGCCAGCAGTGTACAAAGCGACAGGGATGGCTACACCTTC. This sequence encodes CASSVQSDRDGYTF. The chain employs TRBV2 and TRBJ1-2; 7 bases fit TRBD1. Germline V gives CDR1 SNHLY, CDR2 FYNNEI. The CDR3 length is 14 residues. The junction had 8 bases not matched to a gene; V was cut back by 4 bases and J by 6 bases.

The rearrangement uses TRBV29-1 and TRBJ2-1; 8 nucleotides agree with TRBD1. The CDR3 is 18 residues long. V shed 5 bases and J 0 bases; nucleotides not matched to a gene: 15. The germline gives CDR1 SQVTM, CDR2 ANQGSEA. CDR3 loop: CSVNARDRKTSSYNEQFF. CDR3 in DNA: TGCAGCGTTAACGCCCGGGACAGGAAGACAAGCTCCTACAATGAGCAGTTCTTC.

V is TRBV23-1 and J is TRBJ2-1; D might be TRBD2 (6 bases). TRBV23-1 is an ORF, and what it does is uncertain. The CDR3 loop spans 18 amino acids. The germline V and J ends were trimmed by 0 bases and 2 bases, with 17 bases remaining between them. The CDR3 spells CASSQSWRAPVPYNEQFF. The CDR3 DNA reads TGCGCCAGCAGTCAATCGTGGAGGGCCCCTGTCCCCTACAATGAGCAGTTCTTC.

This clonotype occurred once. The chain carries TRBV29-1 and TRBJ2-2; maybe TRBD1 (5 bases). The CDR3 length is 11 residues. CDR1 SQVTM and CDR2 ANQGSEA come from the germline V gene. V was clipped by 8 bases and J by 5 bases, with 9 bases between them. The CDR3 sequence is CSMQGTGELFF. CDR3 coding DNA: TGCAGCATGCAGGGTACCGGGGAGCTGTTTTTT.

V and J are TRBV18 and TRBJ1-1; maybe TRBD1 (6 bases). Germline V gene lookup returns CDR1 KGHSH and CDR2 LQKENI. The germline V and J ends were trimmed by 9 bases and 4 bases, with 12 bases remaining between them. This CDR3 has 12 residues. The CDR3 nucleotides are TGTGCCAGTGTCAGGGGAGCCACTGAAGCTTTCTTT. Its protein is CASVRGATEAFF.

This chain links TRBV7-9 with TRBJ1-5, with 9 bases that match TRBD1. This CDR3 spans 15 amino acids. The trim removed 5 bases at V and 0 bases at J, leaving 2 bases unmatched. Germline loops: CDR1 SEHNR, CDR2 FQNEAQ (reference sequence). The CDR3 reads CASSPDRGSNQPQHF. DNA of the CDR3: TGTGCCAGCAGCCCGGACAGGGGTAGCAATCAGCCCCAGCATTTT.

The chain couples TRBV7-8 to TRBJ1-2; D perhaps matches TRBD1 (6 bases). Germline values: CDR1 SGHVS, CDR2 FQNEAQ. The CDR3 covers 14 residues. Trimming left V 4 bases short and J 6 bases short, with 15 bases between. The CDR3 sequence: CASSYLGGTNGYTF. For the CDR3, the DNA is TGTGCCAGCAGCTACTTAGGGGGTACCAATGGCTACACCTTC.

The CDR3: CASTNTGSQYF. The DNA for the CDR3 is TGTGCCAGCACCAACACGGGTTCGCAGTATTTT. This sequence joins TRBV6-2 or TRBV6-3 and TRBJ2-3; no clear D gene. The CDR3 totals 11 residues. The germline V gene has CDR1 MNHEY and CDR2 SVGEGT. V was shortened by 7 bases and J by 10 bases, with 12 bases between the two germline ends.